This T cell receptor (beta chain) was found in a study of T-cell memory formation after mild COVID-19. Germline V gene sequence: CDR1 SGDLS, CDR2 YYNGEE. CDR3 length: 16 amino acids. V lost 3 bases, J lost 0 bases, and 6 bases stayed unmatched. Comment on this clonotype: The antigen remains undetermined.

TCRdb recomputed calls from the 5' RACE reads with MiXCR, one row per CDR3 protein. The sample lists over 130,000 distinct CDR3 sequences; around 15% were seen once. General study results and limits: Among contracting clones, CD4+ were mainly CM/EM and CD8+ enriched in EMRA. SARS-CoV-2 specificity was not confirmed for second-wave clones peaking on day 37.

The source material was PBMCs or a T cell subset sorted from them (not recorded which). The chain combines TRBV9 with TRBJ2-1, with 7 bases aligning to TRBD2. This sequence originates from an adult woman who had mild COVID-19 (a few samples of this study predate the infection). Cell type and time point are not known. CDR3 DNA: TGTGCCAGCAGCGAAAGAACTAGCGCCTCCTACAATGAGCAGTTCTTC. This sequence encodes CASSERTSASYNEQFF.